This T cell receptor beta chain was recovered during a study of identical twins. TCRdb re-analysed the 5' RACE reads in MiXCR, keeping a single row per CDR3 protein. The sample carries about 700,000 distinct CDR3 sequences, 8.6% recorded once. Study-wide results and caveats: Invariant MAIT and iNKT cells could partly confound zero-insertion analyses.

This clonotype occurred many times. The antigen is undetermined. These data were also reused for a study on yellow fever vaccine responses in identical twins.

Sequenced input: PBMCs. The origin of this receptor is a woman aged 18 to 35 in good health.

In DNA form, the CDR3 reads TGTGCCAGCAGCGTATTGGGACTCTCGAACACTGAAGCTTTCTTT. It codes for CASSVLGLSNTEAFF. V gene TRBV9 combines with J gene TRBJ1-1; the D gene is possibly TRBD1 (5 bases). CDR3 size: 15 residues. CDR1 SGDLS and CDR2 YYNGEE come from the germline V gene. V was trimmed by 1 base and J by 1 base, leaving 11 bases between them.